The 21 T cell receptor beta chains reported below all come from one sample, sequenced in a study of early T cells in non-severe SARS-CoV-2 infection. Each CDR3 protein is one row after TCRdb ran MiXCR on the 5' RACE reads. The sample yields approximately 37,000 distinct CDR3 sequences, almost 5.5% seen once. The material sequenced was whole blood, taken at baseline. The receptors originated from an adult who was a healthcare worker with PCR-confirmed SARS-CoV-2 infection or an uninfected control (not recorded which).

The chain employs TRBV14 and TRBJ1-4; 11 bases agree with TRBD1. Per germline, CDR1 SGHDN and CDR2 FVKESK. This CDR3 contains 15 residues. V lost 4 bases and J lost 6; bases outside the gene matches: 4. The CDR3 here is CASSLWDRGDEKLFF. The CDR3 region has the DNA TGTGCCAGCAGCCTATGGGACAGGGGGGATGAAAAACTGTTTTTT.

This clonotype was recorded many times. This chain uses TRBV5-6 with TRBJ1-1; unclear D gene. Germline values: CDR1 SGHDT, CDR2 YYEEEE. The CDR3 has 14 amino acids. V lost 3 bases and J 1 base, leaving 10 bases between the germline ends. CDR3 bases: TGTGCCAGCAGCTCCCTACCCGAGAACACTGAAGCTTTCTTT. This gives the protein CASSSLPENTEAFF. Full variable domain (missing parts from reference TRBV5-6 and TRBJ1-1): DAGVTQSPTHLIKTRGQQVTLRCSPKSGHDTVSWYQQALGQGPQFIFQYYEEEERQRGNFPDRFSGHQFPNYSSELNVNALLLGDSALYLCASSSLPENTEAFFGQGTRLTVV.

The V call is TRBV27, the J call TRBJ1-2; 8 bases line up with TRBD1. Germline CDR1 is MNHEY and CDR2 is SMNVEV (reference sequence). CDR3 length: 17 residues. J gave up 4 bases and V 3 bases, and 13 bases lay outside the gene matches. The CDR3 DNA sequence: TGTGCCAGCAGTTTCCGATTCGGACAGGGAGTGAGCTATGGCTACACCTTC. It encodes CASSFRFGQGVSYGYTF.

This clonotype was seen ten or more times. The chain is built from TRBV5-5 and TRBJ2-3; tentatively, D is TRBD1 (5 bases). This CDR3 has 16 residues. Trimming left V 4 bases short and J 3 bases short, with 18 bases between. Germline V CDR1 and CDR2: SGHKS, YYEKEE (reference sequence). CDR3 sequence: CASSHRQIYGTDTQYF. The CDR3 DNA reads TGTGCCAGCAGCCACCGACAGATTTACGGGACAGATACGCAGTATTTT.

This clonotype came up a few times. The rearrangement uses TRBV5-1 and TRBJ2-3, with 7 bases that match TRBD2. Germline assignment: CDR1 SGHRS and CDR2 YFSETQ. V lost 0 bases, J lost 1 base, and 5 bases stayed unmatched. The CDR3 runs to 16 residues. CDR3 nucleotides: TGCGCCAGCAGCTTGGGGGCTAGCGGACGCACAGATACGCAGTATTTT. Its translation: CASSLGASGRTDTQYF. The full variable domain, in which reference TRBV5-1 and TRBJ2-3 provide the parts outside the CDR3, is KAGVTQTPRYLIKTRGQQVTLSCSPISGHRSVSWYQQTPGQGLQFLFEYFSETQRNKGNFPGRFSGRQFSNSRSEMNVSTLELGDSALYLCASSLGASGRTDTQYFGPGTRLTVL.

There are many counts of this clonotype. The chain recombines TRBV14 with TRBJ2-7, with D hard to call. V lost 2 bases to trimming and J lost 1 base, with 12 bases between them. The CDR3 is made up of 15 amino acids. Germline CDR1 SGHDN, CDR2 FVKESK. CDR3 in amino acids: CASSQLITPSYEQYV. In DNA, the CDR3 is TGTGCCAGCAGCCAACTCATTACACCTTCCTACGAGCAGTACGTC.

This clonotype was detected ten times or more. The chain recombines TRBV6-2 or TRBV6-3 with TRBJ1-5, with no clear D. The CDR3 sequence is 13 residues long. Trimming cost V 6 bases and J 0 bases, with 6 bases left between them. CDR1 is MNHEY and CDR2 is SVGEGT in the germline V gene. The CDR3 DNA reads TGTGCCAGCAGCCACGGTAGCAATCAGCCCCAGCATTTT. This encodes CASSHGSNQPQHF.

This clonotype appeared many times. The genes are TRBV6-5 and TRBJ2-7; D perhaps matches TRBD2 (6 bases). Germline values: CDR1 MNHEY, CDR2 SVGAGI. CDR3 length equals 14 residues. V shed 6 bases and J shed 7 bases, with 19 bases lying between them. In DNA, the CDR3 is TGTGCCAGCAGGGCGGGACTGGGACGGGGGGAGCAGTACTTC. Its translation: CASRAGLGRGEQYF.

This clonotype was observed many times. The rearrangement joins TRBV11-3 to TRBJ1-2; no clear D gene. Germline values: CDR1 SGHNT, CDR2 YENEEA. The CDR3 is made up of 15 amino acids. Deletions cut 7 bases from V and 4 bases from J, with 19 bases between. For the CDR3, the DNA is TGTGCCAGCACCCCGGAGGGTAATGGGATCTATGGCTACACCTTC. Its translation: CASTPEGNGIYGYTF.

This clonotype was observed many times. The J gene is TRBJ1-2, the V gene TRBV3-1; no clear D gene. Trimming pared 1 base from V and 4 bases from J, leaving 7 bases between. The CDR3 loop spans 13 amino acids. Germline values: CDR1 LGHDT, CDR2 YNNKEL (reference sequence). The CDR3 here is CASSQARFYGYTF. As DNA, the CDR3 is TGTGCCAGCAGCCAAGCCAGATTCTATGGCTACACCTTC. Together with reference TRBV3-1 and TRBJ1-2, the CDR3 gives the full variable domain: DTAVSQTPKYLVTQMGNDKSIKCEQNLGHDTMYWYKQDSKKFLKIMFSYNNKELIINETVPNRFSPKSPDKAHLNLHINSLELGDSAVYFCASSQARFYGYTFGSGTRLTVV.

This clonotype was recorded many times. The chain joins TRBV7-9 to TRBJ1-2, with a weak D call TRBD1 (6 bases). The CDR3 runs 15 residues. Germline assignment: CDR1 SEHNR and CDR2 FQNEAQ (reference sequence). Trimming took off 2 bases at V and 6 bases at J, with 16 bases between the two ends. As DNA, the CDR3 is TGTGCCAGCAGCTTATCCACAGGGAGATATGATGGCTACACCTTC. Protein product: CASSLSTGRYDGYTF.

This clonotype was seen at least ten times. The V and J genes are TRBV6-2 or TRBV6-3 and TRBJ2-3; TRBD1 might be the D (6 bases). Germline lookup yields CDR1 MNHEY and CDR2 SVGEGT. The V and J ends lost 0 bases and 2 bases respectively, with 21 bases between them. The CDR3 extends over 19 amino acids. CDR3 nucleotide sequence: TGTGCCAGCAGTTACTCGAGCAACTACAGAGGGACATACACAGATACGCAGTATTTT. Its protein is CASSYSSNYRGTYTDTQYF.

At least ten counts were recorded for this clonotype. The chain joins TRBV20-1 to TRBJ2-1; D ambiguous. The CDR3 has 16 residues. The V gene's germline CDR1 is DFQATT and CDR2 SNEGSKA (reference sequence). The CDR3 reads CRLGLYTKWQMNEQFF. The DNA of the CDR3 is TGCAGGCTGGGTCTTTACACAAAATGGCAGATGAATGAGCAGTTCTTC.

This clonotype was recorded many times. The chain is built from TRBV18 and TRBJ1-1; tentative D call: TRBD1 (5 bases). The CDR3 runs 16 residues. Germline CDR1 reads KGHSH; CDR2 reads LQKENI. V gave up 2 bases and J gave up 1 base, with 14 bases separating them. The CDR3 coding sequence is TGTGCCAGCTCACCAACTAAGGGGAGGAAGAACACTGAAGCTTTCTTT. Residues: CASSPTKGRKNTEAFF. Together with reference TRBV18 and TRBJ1-1, the CDR3 gives the full variable domain: NAGVMQNPRHLVRRRGQEARLRCSPMKGHSHVYWYRQLPEEGLKFMVYLQKENIIDESGMPKERFSAEFPKEGPSILRIQQVVRGDSAAYFCASSPTKGRKNTEAFFGQGTRLTVV.

This clonotype was found many times. V is TRBV21-1 and J is TRBJ2-2; the table gives TRBD1 as D, unverified against the DNA. TRBV21-1 is marked as a pseudogene. The CDR3 totals 17 residues. As DNA, the CDR3 is TGTGCCAGCAGATCAATTTGTAGGGGACCTATCACCGGGGAGCTGTTTTTT. Protein: CASRSICRGPITGELFF.

J is TRBJ2-5 and V is TRBV2, with D perhaps being TRBD1 or TRBD2 (5 bases each). The ends were cut back, 11 bases at V and 2 bases at J, with 15 bases in the middle. Germline values: CDR1 SNHLY, CDR2 FYNNEI. CDR3 length: 13 residues. This chain's CDR3 is CAGTWDGQETQYF. The CDR3 region has the DNA TGTGCCGGAACGTGGGACGGACAAGAGACCCAGTACTTC.

The genes are TRBV30 and TRBJ2-5, with D maybe TRBD2 (5 bases). The CDR3 is 12 amino acids. V lost 8 bases to trimming and J lost 4 bases, with 14 bases between them. CDR1 and CDR2 (germline): GTSNPN, SVGIG (reference sequence). In nucleotides, the CDR3 is TGTGCCGGACGACCGGCGGGAGAGACCCAGTACTTC. This gives the protein CAGRPAGETQYF.

This clonotype was counted many times. V gene TRBV6-6 combines with J gene TRBJ2-1, with 8 nucleotides matching TRBD2. V shed 8 bases, J shed 8 bases, and the junction held 20 bases outside the gene matches. Per the germline V gene, CDR1 is MNHNY and CDR2 is SVGAGI (reference sequence). This CDR3 region has 17 residues. CDR3 coding DNA: TGTGCCAGCGGCCTGGGATTGATCGCGGGAGGTTCGGATGAGCAGTTCTTC. Protein product: CASGLGLIAGGSDEQFF.

This clonotype was seen at least ten times. The rearrangement links TRBV4-1 to TRBJ1-2; 8 bases are a match to TRBD1. Germline trimming cut 4 bases from V and 2 bases from J; bases unmatched to any gene: 6. The germline gives CDR1 MGHRA, CDR2 YSYEKL. The CDR3 spans 15 residues. CDR3 region: CASSLRTGGNYGYTF. CDR3 nucleotide sequence: TGCGCCAGCAGCCTTCGAACAGGGGGGAACTATGGCTACACCTTC.

Comment on this clonotype: A single base separates this from a much larger clone, so it may be a read error. The genes are TRBV14 and TRBJ2-1; 9 bases line up with TRBD2. V shed 2 bases and J 3 bases; nucleotides not matched to a gene: 5. Germline CDR1 reads SGHDN; CDR2 reads FVKESK. The CDR3 runs 16 residues. CDR3: CASSQWLAGNYNEQFF. The CDR3 DNA follows: TGTGCCAGCAGCCAATGGCTAGCGGGGAACTACAATGAGCAGTTCTTC. Together with reference TRBV14 and TRBJ2-1, the CDR3 gives the full variable domain: EAGVTQFPSHSVIEKGQTVTLRCDPISGHDNLYWYRRVMGKEIKFLLHFVKESKQDESGMPNNRFLAERTGGTYSTLKVQPAELEDSGVYFCASSQWLAGNYNEQFFGPGTRLTVL.

This clonotype occurred a few times. This chain uses TRBV7-9 with TRBJ2-3; D not resolved. CDR3 size: 14 residues. CDR1 and CDR2 (germline): SEHNR, FQNEAQ (reference sequence). V was cut by 1 base and J by 6 bases, with 11 bases left in between. CDR3 bases: TGTGCCAGCAGCTTAGAAGCAGGAAGGGATACGCAGTATTTT. Translating it yields CASSLEAGRDTQYF.